The 19 T cell receptor beta chains below come from one sample, sequenced in a study of a mutant IDH1 vaccine in newly diagnosed glioma. The time point denotes: baseline, week 1 (first vaccination visit). The sample's treatment: pre-vaccination baseline after standard-of-care therapy. The repertoire was sequenced with immunoSEQ multiplex PCR; TCRdb's copy has only in-frame clones and lacks some. There are 92,000 or so clones in the sample; over 75% occur only once, and less than 5.5% lies in the top ten. The source material was PBMCs, sampled from a glioma patient treated with radiotherapy, temozolomide or both. Receptors were obtained from a man aged 40-49 years with glioma. Some clones in this sample may be carry-over from other donors' samples.

The chain recombines TRBV2 with TRBJ2-1; either TRBD1 or TRBD2 may supply D (5 bases each). The CDR3 contains 13 residues. Deletions cut 3 bases from V and 9 bases from J, with 12 bases between. From germline, CDR1 is SNHLY and CDR2 FYNNEI. CDR3 DNA: TGTGCCAGCAGTGATAATTGGGGGACTGAGCAGTTCTTC. Translated: CASSDNWGTEQFF. The variable domain in full, with the rest retrieved from reference TRBV2 and TRBJ2-1, is EPEVTQTPSHQVTQMGQEVILRCVPISNHLYFYWYRQILGQKVEFLVSFYNNEISEKSEIFDDQFSVERPDGSNFTLKIRSTKLEDSAMYFCASSDNWGTEQFFGPGTRLTVL.

The rearrangement links TRBV7-9 to TRBJ1-6, with no clear D. The CDR3 covers 15 residues. Looked up from germline, CDR1 is SEHNR and CDR2 is FQNEAQ (reference sequence). V was trimmed by 1 base and J by 3 bases, leaving 7 bases between them. CDR3 region: CASSLGQNYNSPLHF. CDR3 coding DNA: TGTGCCAGCAGCTTAGGCCAGAACTATAATTCACCCCTCCACTTT.

The chain is built from TRBV7-8 and TRBJ2-7, with 8 bases identical to TRBD1. Trimming took 1 base from V and 2 from J; bases not matched to a gene: 10. CDR3 length: 17 amino acids. The germline V gene has CDR1 SGHVS and CDR2 FQNEAQ. CDR3 sequence reads: CASSLVFGQGAAYEQYF. DNA of the CDR3: TGTGCCAGCAGCTTAGTTTTTGGCCAGGGGGCTGCCTACGAGCAGTACTTC.

This clone was detected only a few times. The V and J genes are TRBV6-1 and TRBJ1-1, with D perhaps matching TRBD1 (5 bases). The V and J ends lost 7 bases and 1 base respectively, with 10 bases between them. The CDR3 loop spans 13 amino acids. Germline V gene sequence: CDR1 MNHNS, CDR2 SASEGT. CDR3 coding DNA: TGTGCCAGCAATCTCCAGGGGAACACTGAAGCTTTCTTT. Translating gives CASNLQGNTEAFF.

J is TRBJ1-4 and V is TRBV4-1; D ambiguous. CDR1 MGHRA and CDR2 YSYEKL come from the germline V gene. V dropped 3 bases and J dropped 8 bases, with 10 bases sitting between them. This CDR3 spans 13 amino acids. CDR3 bases: TGCGCCAGCAGCCACCCCACACGGGAAAAACTGTTTTTT. Translation: CASSHPTREKLFF.

This clone was observed a single time. The V gene is TRBV19, the J gene TRBJ1-2; 9 bases align to TRBD1. The V gene end was trimmed by 4 bases and the J gene end by 8 bases; junction bases not matched to a gene: 8. The germline V gene has CDR1 LNHDA and CDR2 SQIVND (reference sequence). The CDR3 extends over 14 amino acids. CDR3 DNA sequence: TGTGCCAGTAGTACCTACAGGGGGCAGGACGGCTACACCTTC. Protein product: CASSTYRGQDGYTF.

CDR3: CASSTGTRSYEQYF. DNA of the CDR3: TGTGCCAGCAGCACCGGGACTAGGTCCTACGAGCAGTACTTC. The chain recombines TRBV13 with TRBJ2-7, with 8 bases fitting TRBD2. V gave up 5 bases and J gave up 1 base; unmatched junction bases: 4. This CDR3 has 14 residues. In germline, CDR1 is PRHDT, CDR2 FYEKMQ (reference sequence).

The chain links TRBV6-6 to TRBJ1-4; D is possibly TRBD1 (6 bases). The germline gives CDR1 MNHNY, CDR2 SVGAGI (reference sequence). This CDR3 spans 13 amino acids. V dropped 7 bases and J dropped 4 bases, with 10 bases sitting between them. This CDR3 is CASTGQLNEKLFF. CDR3 coding DNA: TGTGCCAGCACCGGACAGCTTAATGAAAAACTGTTTTTT.

The J gene is TRBJ1-3, the V gene TRBV2, with no clear D. This CDR3 is built from 15 residues. Germline V gene lookup returns CDR1 SNHLY and CDR2 FYNNEI. Trimming took off 3 bases at V and 7 bases at J, with 16 bases between the two ends. Here the CDR3 reads CASSDLSLFGNTIYF. The CDR3, as DNA: TGTGCCAGCAGTGATCTGAGCTTGTTTGGCAACACCATATATTTT.

The rearrangement joins TRBV10-3 to TRBJ1-2, with D perhaps matching TRBD1 (6 bases). The V end lost 6 bases, the J end lost 1 base, and 9 bases lay between the germline ends. The germline CDR1 and CDR2 sequences are ENHRY and SYGVKD. This CDR3 contains 13 residues. CDR3 nucleotide sequence: TGTGCCATCAGATCACAGGGTAACTATGGCTACACCTTC. Translated: CAIRSQGNYGYTF.

The genes are TRBV5-7 and TRBJ2-2; D tentatively reads TRBD1 or TRBD2 (6 bases each). TRBV5-7 counts as an open reading frame of uncertain function. The V end lost 0 bases, the J end lost 7 bases, and 16 bases lay between the germline ends. The CDR3 spans 16 residues. CDR3: CASSLACRGPHGELFF. The DNA for the CDR3 is TGTGCCAGCAGCTTGGCCTGTCGGGGGCCGCACGGGGAGCTGTTTTTT.

This chain uses TRBV5-1 with TRBJ2-5; D is undetermined. Germline lookup yields CDR1 SGHRS and CDR2 YFSETQ. Trimming pared 6 bases from V and 1 base from J, leaving 1 base between. The CDR3 runs to 10 residues. CDR3 nucleotides: TGCGCCAGCACCCAAGAGACCCAGTACTTC. Amino acid sequence: CASTQETQYF.

CDR3 sequence: CASSLRADYGYTF. CDR3 DNA sequence: TGTGCCAGCAGCTTACGGGCCGACTATGGCTACACCTTC. This chain joins TRBV7-9 and TRBJ1-2; D ambiguous. Germline V gene sequence: CDR1 SEHNR, CDR2 FQNEAQ (reference sequence). The CDR3 has 13 residues. V dropped 2 bases and J dropped 3 bases, with 7 bases sitting between them.

The rearrangement uses TRBV27 and TRBJ1-1, with D unresolved. CDR1 is MNHEY and CDR2 is SMNVEV in the germline V gene (reference sequence). Deletions cut 6 bases from V and 9 bases from J, with 23 bases between. CDR3 length: 15 residues. Written as DNA, the CDR3 is TGTGCCAGCAGCCAAACCCCCCAGTCTCGAATAAAAGCTTTCTTT. It yields the protein CASSQTPQSRIKAFF.

The chain couples TRBV7-8 to TRBJ2-1; D not resolved. This CDR3 is 9 amino acids long. Germline V gives CDR1 SGHVS, CDR2 FQNEAQ. Trimming took off 5 bases at V and 9 bases at J, with 2 bases between the two ends. The CDR3 coding sequence is TGTGCCAGCAGCCCTGAGCAGTTCTTC. The encoded protein is CASSPEQFF.

The chain combines TRBV4-2 with TRBJ2-5; tentative D call: TRBD2 (7 bases). The CDR3 runs 14 residues. Deletions cut 4 bases from V and 2 bases from J, with 11 bases between. Germline V gene sequence: CDR1 LGHNA, CDR2 YNFKEQ. The CDR3 region is CASSLGGGQETQYF. CDR3 nucleotide sequence: TGTGCCAGCAGCCTAGGGGGGGGACAAGAGACCCAGTACTTC.

The chain carries TRBV5-4 and TRBJ2-3; no clear D gene. The CDR3 length is 16 residues. The germline V gene encodes CDR1 SGHNT and CDR2 YYREEE (reference sequence). The V end was cut by 0 bases, the J end by 2 bases, with 13 bases between. The CDR3 sequence is CASSLGGSRYTDTQYF. The CDR3 bases are TGTGCCAGCAGCTTGGGGGGTTCACGTTACACAGATACGCAGTATTTT.

The chain recombines TRBV5-6 with TRBJ1-2, with D uncertain. This CDR3 has 12 amino acids. V lost 7 bases, J lost 8 bases, and 15 bases lay in between. In germline, CDR1 is SGHDT, CDR2 YYEEEE. The CDR3 bases are TGTGCCAGCGCCTTGGGGTTTAGGGGCTACACCTTC. This encodes CASALGFRGYTF. Drawing the rest from reference TRBV5-6 and TRBJ1-2, the complete variable domain is DAGVTQSPTHLIKTRGQQVTLRCSPKSGHDTVSWYQQALGQGPQFIFQYYEEEERQRGNFPDRFSGHQFPNYSSELNVNALLLGDSALYLCASALGFRGYTFGSGTRLTVV.

The chain recombines TRBV27 with TRBJ1-2; D not certain. This CDR3 is built from 13 residues. Germline lookup yields CDR1 MNHEY and CDR2 SMNVEV (reference sequence). The V and J ends lost 2 bases and 0 bases respectively, with 4 bases between them. The CDR3 loop reads CASSLGTNYGYTF. The CDR3 bases are TGTGCCAGCAGTTTAGGTACTAACTATGGCTACACCTTC.